This TCR beta chain is drawn from a study of blood T cell repertoires in COVID-19. Germline CDR1 reads SGHTS; CDR2 reads YDEGEE. There are 17 residues in the CDR3. Trimming cost V 0 bases and J 2 bases; bases outside gene matches: 3. Using immunoSEQ multiplex PCR, the repertoire was profiled, and TCRdb retains in-frame clones only, with some absent. Of about 80,000 clones listed, roughly three quarters are singletons. This clone was picked up a small number of times. The TCR comes from a man aged 65 to 79 with active or convalescent COVID-19. The specimen sequenced was peripheral blood. V usage is TRBV5-8 and J usage is TRBJ2-3; 13 positions match TRBD2. DNA for the CDR3: TGTGCCAGCAGCTTGGACACTAGCGGGGGGGCCACAGATACGCAGTATTTT. It encodes CASSLDTSGGATDTQYF.